These 25 T cell receptor beta chains share one sample of origin, sequenced in a study of cytomegalovirus exposure and HLA in healthy donors. Researchers ran the PCR with 60 Vbeta and 13 Jbeta primers. Data came from immunoSEQ multiplex PCR; TCRdb stores just in-frame clones and leaves some out. The table lists 79,000 or so clones, around 70% of them singletons. Sequenced sample: PBMCs. The source is a woman between 40 and 55 years old in good health and CMV-seropositive.

This chain connects TRBV5-1 to TRBJ2-7; D uncertain. Germline-derived CDR1 and CDR2 are SGHRS and YFSETQ. Trimming took off 2 bases at V and 3 bases at J, with 12 bases between the two ends. CDR3 length: 14 residues. CDR3 protein: CASSLGQAFYEQYF. The DNA of the CDR3 is TGCGCCAGCAGCTTAGGCCAGGCCTTCTACGAGCAGTACTTC.

Here the CDR3 DNA reads TGCGCCAGCAGCCTCCACATCTCGACAGGGCAGGCGAACACCGGGGAGCTGTTTTTT. The encoded protein is CASSLHISTGQANTGELFF. The chain links TRBV4-3 to TRBJ2-2; 7 bases map to TRBD1. The CDR3 totals 19 residues. Germline V gene data show CDR1 as LGHNA and CDR2 as YSLEER. Unmatched junction bases numbered 14, after V lost 4 bases and J lost 0 bases.

The V gene is TRBV7-2, the J gene TRBJ2-3; TRBD2 is a possible D gene (6 bases). This CDR3 contains 15 residues. The V gene's germline CDR1 is SGHTA and CDR2 FQGNSA. The V end was cut by 5 bases, the J end by 0 bases, with 12 bases between. DNA of the CDR3: TGTGCCAGCAGCAAACGGGGGTTTAGCACAGATACGCAGTATTTT. This sequence encodes CASSKRGFSTDTQYF.

This clone was counted between two and nine times. This rearrangement joins TRBV10-2 to TRBJ1-1, with 7 bases identical to TRBD1. Germline V gives CDR1 WSHSY, CDR2 SAAADI. The CDR3 spans 15 residues. V shed 7 bases and J 5 bases; nucleotides not matched to a gene: 13. CDR3 loop: CASNWDSQGVTEAFF. The CDR3 DNA reads TGCGCCAGCAATTGGGACAGCCAAGGTGTGACTGAAGCTTTCTTT.

This clone was recorded once. The chain combines TRBV28 with TRBJ1-5; 7 bases line up with TRBD1. Germline V gene data show CDR1 as MDHEN and CDR2 as SYDVKM. The CDR3 totals 13 residues. V lost 3 bases and J lost 10; bases outside the gene matches: 6. The CDR3 nucleotides read TGTGCCAGCAGTTTTAACAGGGGCGGACCCCAGCATTTT. Its protein is CASSFNRGGPQHF.

The chain is built from TRBV12-5 and TRBJ2-7; D not certain. The V end was cut by 1 base, the J end by 4 bases, with 5 bases between. The CDR3 covers 12 residues. Germline loops: CDR1 LGHNT, CDR2 FRNRAP. For the CDR3, the DNA is TGTGCTAGTGGTTTGGGCGGTTACGAGCAGTACTTC. Residues: CASGLGGYEQYF.

The gene calls are TRBV2 and TRBJ2-3; 7 bases map to TRBD2. Germline V lookup: CDR1 SNHLY, CDR2 FYNNEI. After removal of 8 bases from V and 1 base from J, the junction contained 9 bases not matched to a gene. This CDR3 spans 15 amino acids. The CDR3: CASGTQREGTDTQYF. CDR3 DNA sequence: TGTGCCAGCGGGACGCAGCGGGAAGGCACAGATACGCAGTATTTT.

This chain connects TRBV5-1 to TRBJ1-1; D gene uncertain. Trimming took 0 bases from V and 1 from J, leaving 7 bases between them. The V gene's germline CDR1 is SGHRS and CDR2 YFSETQ. The CDR3 loop spans 14 amino acids. CDR3 region: CASSLAVGNTEAFF. For the CDR3, the DNA is TGCGCCAGCAGCTTGGCGGTCGGGAACACTGAAGCTTTCTTT.

J is TRBJ1-2 and V is TRBV7-8, with unresolved D. V was cut by 1 base and J by 0 bases, with 6 bases left in between. Germline values: CDR1 SGHVS, CDR2 FQNEAQ. This CDR3 comprises 14 residues. This CDR3 is CASSLVGANYGYTF. The CDR3 DNA is TGTGCCAGCAGCTTAGTCGGAGCTAACTATGGCTACACCTTC.

There are a few counts of this clone. The chain has TRBV6-6 and TRBJ1-1, with no clear D. Germline CDR1 and CDR2: MNHNY and SVGAGI (reference sequence). The length of the CDR3 is 15 residues. Trimming took 2 bases from V and 0 from J, leaving 10 bases between them. Written as DNA, the CDR3 is TGTGCCAGCAGTTACCTTTTATATATGAACACTGAAGCTTTCTTT. Its translation is CASSYLLYMNTEAFF.

The chain employs TRBV2 and TRBJ1-2, with D unresolved. Deletions cut 6 bases from V and 3 bases from J, with 20 bases between. The CDR3 runs to 16 residues. CDR1 is SNHLY, CDR2 FYNNEI, per germline. CDR3 coding DNA: TGTGCCAGCAGCCCCTCACGGGGAAAAAACCACTATGGCTACACCTTC. Its translation is CASSPSRGKNHYGYTF.

The genes are TRBV7-9 and TRBJ2-1; TRBD1 aligns across 8 bases. CDR3 length: 14 amino acids. CDR1 and CDR2 (germline): SEHNR, FQNEAQ (reference sequence). J gave up 4 bases and V 3 bases, and 2 bases lay outside the gene matches. The CDR3 region has the DNA TGTGCCAGCAGCTTCGACAGGGGTTACAATGAGCAGTTCTTC. This encodes CASSFDRGYNEQFF.

This clone was found a few times. The rearrangement joins TRBV7-9 to TRBJ1-1, with D perhaps matching TRBD1 (6 bases). This CDR3 has 16 residues. Per the germline V gene, CDR1 is SEHNR and CDR2 is FQNEAQ (reference sequence). V lost 5 bases and J lost 4, with 20 bases in between. In DNA form, the CDR3 reads TGTGCCAGCAGCCAGACCCACCTGGCAGGGGTCACTGAAGCTTTCTTT. It codes for CASSQTHLAGVTEAFF.

V gene TRBV2 combines with J gene TRBJ1-2; the D gene is possibly TRBD1 (5 bases). The CDR3 sequence is 13 residues long. Trimming took off 4 bases at V and 4 bases at J, with 10 bases between the two ends. Germline loops: CDR1 SNHLY, CDR2 FYNNEI. The CDR3 is CASSVVQGYGYTF. In nucleotides, the CDR3 is TGTGCCAGCAGTGTAGTCCAGGGCTATGGCTACACCTTC.

In its sample, this clone was seen a few times. The chain joins TRBV7-9 to TRBJ1-1; 8 bases are a match to TRBD1. Germline assignment: CDR1 SEHNR and CDR2 FQNEAQ (reference sequence). The CDR3 loop spans 14 amino acids. Trimming at V came to 5 bases and at J to 11 bases, leaving 13 bases not matched to a gene. The CDR3, as DNA: TGTGCCAGCAGCCTGGACAGGGAATCCCAAGTGGCTTTCTTT. Its translation is CASSLDRESQVAFF. The variable domain in full, with the rest retrieved from reference TRBV7-9 and TRBJ1-1, is DTGVSQNPRHKITKRGQNVTFRCDPISEHNRLYWYRQTLGQGPEFLTYFQNEAQLEKSRLLSDRFSAERPKGSFSTLEIQRTEQGDSAMYLCASSLDRESQVAFFGQGTRLTVV.

The rearrangement links TRBV4-2 to TRBJ2-7; weak D call: TRBD1 (5 bases). Between the trimmed V and J ends, which lost 0 bases and 5 bases, there was a span of 8 bases. CDR1 LGHNA and CDR2 YNFKEQ come from the germline V gene. This CDR3 contains 13 residues. Written as DNA, the CDR3 is TGTGCCAGCAGCCAAGATGGGGCGGACGAGCAGTACTTC. It codes for CASSQDGADEQYF.

There are a few counts of this clone. The chain recombines TRBV9 with TRBJ2-1; D perhaps matches TRBD1 (6 bases). V dropped 7 bases and J dropped 11 bases, with 16 bases sitting between them. From germline, CDR1 is SGDLS and CDR2 YYNGEE. This CDR3 contains 12 residues. The CDR3 loop reads CASSPVRDKQFF. The CDR3 coding sequence is TGTGCCAGCTCCCCCGTCCGGGACAAGCAGTTCTTC.

The chain joins TRBV7-2 to TRBJ1-1; D possibly corresponds to TRBD1 (5 bases). Germline lookup yields CDR1 SGHTA and CDR2 FQGNSA. CDR3 length: 14 residues. Trimming shortened V by 5 bases and J by 2 bases, and 12 bases separated the two germline ends. Here the CDR3 reads CASSNIQGNTEAFF. CDR3 DNA sequence: TGTGCCAGCAGCAACATCCAGGGAAACACTGAAGCTTTCTTT.

The chain links TRBV6-1 to TRBJ1-2, with 10 bases identical to TRBD1. The germline V gene has CDR1 MNHNS and CDR2 SASEGT. Trimming at V came to 6 bases and at J to 6 bases, leaving 7 bases not matched to a gene. The CDR3 spans 14 residues. The CDR3 sequence: CASRTGTGVDGYTF. The CDR3 DNA follows: TGTGCCAGCAGGACCGGGACAGGGGTAGATGGCTACACCTTC.

This rearrangement joins TRBV6-1 to TRBJ1-1; 8 nucleotides match TRBD1. With 0 bases clipped from V and 1 base from J, the junction kept 1 base outside the gene matches. Germline loops: CDR1 MNHNS, CDR2 SASEGT. CDR3 length: 15 amino acids. The CDR3 bases are TGTGCCAGCAGTGAAGCTGGGACAGGGAACACTGAAGCTTTCTTT. It translates to CASSEAGTGNTEAFF.

The chain carries TRBV4-3 and TRBJ1-6, with TRBD1 matching 7 bases. The CDR3 is made up of 16 amino acids. V shed 3 bases and J 1 base; nucleotides not matched to a gene: 3. Germline V gene lookup returns CDR1 LGHNA and CDR2 YSLEER. CDR3 loop: CASSQFRGSYNSPLHF. CDR3 DNA: TGCGCCAGCAGCCAGTTCAGGGGGTCCTATAATTCACCCCTCCACTTT.

The gene calls are TRBV7-9 and TRBJ2-7; D perhaps matches TRBD1 (5 bases). Trimming pared 6 bases from V and 6 bases from J, leaving 9 bases between. Germline V gene sequence: CDR1 SEHNR, CDR2 FQNEAQ (reference sequence). This CDR3 is built from 11 residues. CDR3 loop: CASSLGLEQYF. CDR3 DNA: TGTGCCAGCAGTTTGGGGCTCGAGCAGTACTTC.

V gene TRBV7-2 combines with J gene TRBJ1-5; perhaps TRBD1 as D (5 bases). The CDR3 runs 15 residues. V lost 5 bases to trimming and J lost 1 base, with 12 bases between them. CDR1 SGHTA and CDR2 FQGNSA come from the germline V gene. The CDR3 here is CASSPGTFSNQPQHF. DNA for the CDR3: TGTGCCAGCAGCCCTGGGACTTTCAGCAATCAGCCCCAGCATTTT.

The sample holds a few counts of this clone. V is TRBV4-3 and J is TRBJ1-3, with D unclear. CDR1 is LGHNA and CDR2 is YSLEER in the germline V gene. This CDR3 has 18 amino acids. The germline V and J ends were trimmed by 0 bases and 3 bases, with 18 bases remaining between them. The DNA for the CDR3 is TGCGCCAGCAGCCAAGATGTGTACCTGGAGGGTTTTGGAAACACCATATATTTT. Its protein product is CASSQDVYLEGFGNTIYF.

CDR3 in amino acids: CAWRRQGGEKLFF. In DNA form, the CDR3 reads TGTGCCTGGAGGAGACAGGGAGGCGAAAAACTGTTTTTT. This rearrangement joins TRBV30 to TRBJ1-4; TRBD1 matches 7 bases. Germline V gene lookup returns CDR1 GTSNPN and CDR2 SVGIG (reference sequence). Germline trimming cut 3 bases from V and 8 bases from J; bases unmatched to any gene: 6. This CDR3 has 13 amino acids.